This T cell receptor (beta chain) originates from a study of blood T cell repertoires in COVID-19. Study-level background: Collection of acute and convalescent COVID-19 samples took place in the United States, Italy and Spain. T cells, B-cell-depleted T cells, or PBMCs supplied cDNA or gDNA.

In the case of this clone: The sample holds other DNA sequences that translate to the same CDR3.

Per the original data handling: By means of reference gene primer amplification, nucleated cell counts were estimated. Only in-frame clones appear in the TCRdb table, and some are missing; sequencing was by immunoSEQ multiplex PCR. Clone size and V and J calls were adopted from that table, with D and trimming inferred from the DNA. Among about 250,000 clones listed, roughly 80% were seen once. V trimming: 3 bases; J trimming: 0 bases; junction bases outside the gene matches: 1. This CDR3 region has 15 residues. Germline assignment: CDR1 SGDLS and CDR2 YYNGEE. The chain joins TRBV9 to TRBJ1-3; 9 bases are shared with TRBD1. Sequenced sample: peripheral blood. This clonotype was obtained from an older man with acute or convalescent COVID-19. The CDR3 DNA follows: TGTGCCAGCAGCGCGGGACAGGGCTCTGGAAACACCATATATTTT. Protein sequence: CASSAGQGSGNTIYF.